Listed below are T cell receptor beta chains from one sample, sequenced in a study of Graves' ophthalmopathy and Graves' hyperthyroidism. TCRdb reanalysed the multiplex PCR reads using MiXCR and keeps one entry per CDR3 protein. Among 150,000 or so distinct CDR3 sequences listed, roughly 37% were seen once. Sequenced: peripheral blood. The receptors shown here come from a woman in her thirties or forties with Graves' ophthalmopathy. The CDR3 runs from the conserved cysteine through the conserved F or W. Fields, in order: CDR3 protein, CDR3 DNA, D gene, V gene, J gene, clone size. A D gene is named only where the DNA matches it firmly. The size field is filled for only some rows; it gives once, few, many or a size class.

CDR3aa: CASSPQGSGHTEAFF
CDR3nt: TGTGCCAGCAGCCCACAGGGTAGTGGACACACTGAAGCTTTCTTT
d_gene: -
v_gene: TRBV7-9
j_gene: TRBJ1-1
abundance: many

CDR3aa: CASGYDSDYGYTF
CDR3nt: TGTGCCAGCGGTTATGACAGCGATTATGGCTACACCTTC
d_gene: -
v_gene: TRBV6-2/TRBV6-3
j_gene: TRBJ1-2
abundance: many

CDR3aa: CASTGAGTGTTEAFF
CDR3nt: TGTGCCAGCACCGGAGCCGGGACAGGGACCACTGAAGCTTTCTTT
d_gene: TRBD1
v_gene: TRBV19
j_gene: TRBJ1-1
abundance: -

CDR3aa: CASSYGAGPVYGYTF
CDR3nt: TGTGCCAGCAGTTACGGCGCGGGGCCAGTCTATGGCTACACCTTC
d_gene: -
v_gene: TRBV6-5
j_gene: TRBJ1-2
abundance: -

CDR3aa: CASSLRDRGQYASYEQCF
CDR3nt: TGTGCCAGCAGCCTCCGGGACAGGGGGCAATATGCCTCCTACGAGCAGTGCTTC
d_gene: TRBD1
v_gene: TRBV4-2
j_gene: TRBJ2-7
abundance: many

CDR3aa: CASRPRTGGVGPTNYGYTF
CDR3nt: TGTGCCTCACGGCCCCGGACAGGGGGCGTGGGTCCCACCAACTATGGCTACACCTTC
d_gene: TRBD1
v_gene: TRBV10-3
j_gene: TRBJ1-2
abundance: many

CDR3aa: CASSSPSNSGNTIYF
CDR3nt: TGTGCCAGCAGTTCGCCCTCGAACAGTGGAAACACCATATATTTT
d_gene: -
v_gene: TRBV12-3/TRBV12-4
j_gene: TRBJ1-3
abundance: -

CDR3aa: CASSEAPASTGELFF
CDR3nt: TGTGCCAGCAGTGAAGCCCCAGCGTCCACCGGGGAGCTGTTTTTT
d_gene: -
v_gene: TRBV6-1
j_gene: TRBJ2-2
abundance: many

CDR3aa: CASSYGGTLQGYTF
CDR3nt: TGTGCCAGCAGTTACGGGGGGACACTGCAAGGCTACACCTTC
d_gene: -
v_gene: TRBV6-5
j_gene: TRBJ1-2
abundance: many

CDR3aa: CASSLGLWTGELFF
CDR3nt: TGTGCCAGCAGCCTGGGACTCTGGACCGGGGAGCTGTTTTTT
d_gene: -
v_gene: TRBV7-3
j_gene: TRBJ2-2
abundance: many

CDR3aa: CASSPGQINTEAFF
CDR3nt: TGTGCCAGCAGTCCCGGACAGATTAACACTGAAGCTTTCTTT
d_gene: -
v_gene: TRBV27
j_gene: TRBJ1-1
abundance: many

CDR3aa: CASSLGGPNQAFF
CDR3nt: TGTGCCAGCAGCTTAGGGGGGCCCAACCAAGCTTTCTTT
d_gene: -
v_gene: TRBV5-6
j_gene: TRBJ1-1
abundance: many

CDR3aa: CASSPLTTGVSPQHF
CDR3nt: TGTGCCAGCAGTCCCCTGACCACGGGGGTATCGCCCCAGCATTTT
d_gene: -
v_gene: TRBV27
j_gene: TRBJ1-5
abundance: many

CDR3aa: CAWRAQGAGEQYF
CDR3nt: TGTGCCTGGAGGGCACAGGGGGCAGGGGAGCAGTACTTC
d_gene: TRBD1
v_gene: TRBV30
j_gene: TRBJ2-7
abundance: -